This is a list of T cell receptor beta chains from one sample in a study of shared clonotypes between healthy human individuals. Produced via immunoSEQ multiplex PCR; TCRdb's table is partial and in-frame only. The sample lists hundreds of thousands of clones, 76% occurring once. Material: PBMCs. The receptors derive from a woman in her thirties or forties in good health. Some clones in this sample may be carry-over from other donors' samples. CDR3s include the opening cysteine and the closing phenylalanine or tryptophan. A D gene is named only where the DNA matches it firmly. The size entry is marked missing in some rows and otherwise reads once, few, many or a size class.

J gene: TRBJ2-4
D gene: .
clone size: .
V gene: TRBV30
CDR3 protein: CAWSVQGGKNIQYF
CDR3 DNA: TGTGCCTGGAGTGTACAGGGCGGTAAAAACATTCAGTACTTC

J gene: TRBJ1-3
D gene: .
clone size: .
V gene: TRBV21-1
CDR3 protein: CASTGGATGARGNTIYF
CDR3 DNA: TGTGCCAGCACGGGAGGGGCGACAGGGGCCCGTGGAAACACCATATATTTT

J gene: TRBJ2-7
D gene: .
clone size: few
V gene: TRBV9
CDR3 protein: CASSTRDFSYEQYF
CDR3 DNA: TGTGCCAGCAGCACTCGGGACTTCTCCTACGAGCAGTACTTC

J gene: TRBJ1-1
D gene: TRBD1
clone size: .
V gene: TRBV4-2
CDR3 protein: CASSHEQGQGTEAFF
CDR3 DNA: TGTGCCAGCAGCCATGAACAGGGGCAGGGTACTGAAGCTTTCTTT

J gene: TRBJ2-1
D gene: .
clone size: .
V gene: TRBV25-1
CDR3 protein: CASSAPRGSYNEQFF
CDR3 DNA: TGTGCCAGCAGTGCCCCTAGGGGCTCCTACAATGAGCAGTTCTTC

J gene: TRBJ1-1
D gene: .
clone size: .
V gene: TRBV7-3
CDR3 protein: CASSLTGVLGNTEAFF
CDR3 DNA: TGTGCCAGCAGCTTAACAGGGGTACTGGGTAACACTGAAGCTTTCTTT

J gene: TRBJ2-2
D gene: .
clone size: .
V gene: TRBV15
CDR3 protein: CATSRDLGSANTGELFF
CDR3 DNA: TGTGCCACCAGCAGAGATCTCGGCAGCGCGAACACCGGGGAGCTGTTTTTT

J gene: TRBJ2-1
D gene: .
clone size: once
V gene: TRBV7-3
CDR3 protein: CASSLSGRDSYNEQFF
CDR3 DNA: TGTGCCAGCAGCTTATCTGGGCGGGACTCCTACAATGAGCAGTTCTTC

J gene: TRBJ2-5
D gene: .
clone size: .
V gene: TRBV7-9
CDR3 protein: CASSFSGHSLQETQYF
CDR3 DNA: TGTGCCAGCAGCTTTTCTGGACACTCCCTCCAAGAGACCCAGTACTTC

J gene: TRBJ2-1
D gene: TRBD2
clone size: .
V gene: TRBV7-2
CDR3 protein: CASSPNPRTSGSRNNEQFF
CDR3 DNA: TGTGCCAGCAGCCCCAACCCACGGACTAGCGGGAGTAGGAACAATGAGCAGTTCTTC

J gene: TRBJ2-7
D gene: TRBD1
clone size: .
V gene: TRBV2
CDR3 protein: CASSRQGVRYEQYF
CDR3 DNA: TGTGCCAGCAGTCGACAGGGGGTAAGGTACGAGCAGTACTTC

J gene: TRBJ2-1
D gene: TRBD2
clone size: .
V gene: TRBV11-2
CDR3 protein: CASSPGAGRAFYNEQFF
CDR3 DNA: TGTGCCAGCAGCCCTGGAGCGGGGAGGGCATTCTACAATGAGCAGTTCTTC

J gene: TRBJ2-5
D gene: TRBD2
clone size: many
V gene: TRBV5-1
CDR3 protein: CASSWGLAAFETQYF
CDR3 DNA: TGCGCCAGCAGCTGGGGACTAGCGGCATTCGAGACCCAGTACTTC

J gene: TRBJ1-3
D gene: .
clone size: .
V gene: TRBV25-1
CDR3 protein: CASSEVAGNTIYF
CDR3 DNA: TGTGCCAGCAGTGAGGTTGCTGGAAACACCATATATTTT

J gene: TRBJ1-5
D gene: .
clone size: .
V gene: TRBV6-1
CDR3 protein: CASSDQGWGFYQPQHF
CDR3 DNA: TGTGCCAGCAGTGACCAGGGTTGGGGCTTTTATCAGCCCCAGCATTTT

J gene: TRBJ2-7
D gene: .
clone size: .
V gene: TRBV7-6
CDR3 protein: CASSQDAAYEQYF
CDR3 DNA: TGTGCCAGCAGCCAAGATGCGGCGTACGAGCAGTACTTC

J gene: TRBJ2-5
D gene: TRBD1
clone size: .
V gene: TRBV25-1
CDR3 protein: CASSAGQGPQETQYF
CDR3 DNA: TGTGCCAGCAGTGCCGGACAGGGGCCGCAAGAGACCCAGTACTTC

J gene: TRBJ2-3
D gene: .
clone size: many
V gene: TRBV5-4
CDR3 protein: CASSGRAAGDTQYF
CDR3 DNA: TGTGCCAGCAGCGGCCGGGCCGCTGGGGATACGCAGTATTTT

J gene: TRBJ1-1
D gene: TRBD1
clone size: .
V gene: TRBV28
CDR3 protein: CASGGDRSLEAFF
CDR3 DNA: TGTGCCAGCGGGGGGGACAGGAGTCTTGAAGCTTTCTTT

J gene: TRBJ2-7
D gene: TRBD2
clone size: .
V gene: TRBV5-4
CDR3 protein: CASGLAGVSEQYF
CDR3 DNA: TGTGCCAGCGGGCTAGCGGGAGTATCCGAGCAGTACTTC

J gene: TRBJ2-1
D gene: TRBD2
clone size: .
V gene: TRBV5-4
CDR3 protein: CASSPGTSGRAYNEQFF
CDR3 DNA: TGTGCCAGCAGCCCAGGGACTAGCGGGAGAGCGTACAATGAGCAGTTCTTC

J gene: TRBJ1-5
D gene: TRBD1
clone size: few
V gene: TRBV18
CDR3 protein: CASSPGTDNQPQHF
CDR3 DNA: TGTGCCAGCTCACCGGGGACAGACAATCAGCCCCAGCATTTT

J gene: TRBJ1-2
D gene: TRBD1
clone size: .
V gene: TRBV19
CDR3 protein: CASKTGGEYGYTF
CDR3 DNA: TGTGCCAGTAAGACAGGGGGAGAATATGGCTACACCTTC

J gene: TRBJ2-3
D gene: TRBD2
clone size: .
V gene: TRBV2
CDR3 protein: CASSDGLAASTDTQYF
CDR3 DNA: TGTGCCAGCAGCGACGGACTAGCGGCAAGCACAGATACGCAGTATTTT

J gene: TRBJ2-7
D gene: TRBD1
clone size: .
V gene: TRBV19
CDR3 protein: CASTQSDRGYEQYF
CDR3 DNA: TGTGCCAGTACTCAGTCGGACAGGGGTTACGAGCAGTACTTC

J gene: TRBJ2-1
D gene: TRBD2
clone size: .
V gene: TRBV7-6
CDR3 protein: CASSLGLAGDEQFF
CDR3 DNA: TGTGCCAGCAGCTTAGGACTAGCGGGAGATGAGCAGTTCTTC

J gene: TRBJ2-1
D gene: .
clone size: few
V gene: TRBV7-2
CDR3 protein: CASSLGDTPYNEQFF
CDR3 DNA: TGTGCCAGCAGCTTAGGGGACACCCCCTACAATGAGCAGTTCTTC

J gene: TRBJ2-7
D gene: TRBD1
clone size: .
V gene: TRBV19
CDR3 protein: CASTEGQGGYEQYF
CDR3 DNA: TGTGCCAGTACTGAGGGACAGGGAGGCTACGAGCAGTACTTC

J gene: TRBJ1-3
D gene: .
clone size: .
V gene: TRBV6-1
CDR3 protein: CASSEPRQSGNTIYF
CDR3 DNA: TGTGCCAGCAGTGAACCCAGACAATCTGGAAACACCATATATTTT

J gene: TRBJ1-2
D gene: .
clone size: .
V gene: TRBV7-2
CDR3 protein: CASSFSNYGYTF
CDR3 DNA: TGTGCCAGCAGCTTTAGTAACTATGGCTACACCTTC

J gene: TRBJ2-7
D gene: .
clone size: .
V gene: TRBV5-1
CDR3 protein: CASSEVGGYEQYF
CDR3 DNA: TGCGCCAGCAGCGAGGTTGGGGGGTACGAGCAGTACTTC

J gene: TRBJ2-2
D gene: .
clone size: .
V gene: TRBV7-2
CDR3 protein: CASTRSSTSNTGELFF
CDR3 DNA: TGTGCCAGCACCAGATCTAGCACCTCGAACACCGGGGAGCTGTTTTTT

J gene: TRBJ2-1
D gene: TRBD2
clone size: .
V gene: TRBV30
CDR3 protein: CAWSAWTSGSRSYNEQFF
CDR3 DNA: TGTGCCTGGAGTGCATGGACTAGCGGGAGCCGGTCCTACAATGAGCAGTTCTTC